The source of this TCR beta chain is a study of blood T cell repertoires in COVID-19. About the study: The samples span acute and convalescent COVID-19 from the United States, Italy and Spain.

Produced via immunoSEQ multiplex PCR; TCRdb's table is partial and in-frame only. This repertoire shows about 160,000 clones, 82% found once; its top ten account for 6.5% to 8.5%. The CDR3 runs 16 residues. J gave up 1 base and V 6 bases, and 9 bases lay outside the gene matches. Germline V gene lookup returns CDR1 MGHDK and CDR2 SYGVNS. The clonotype originates from a woman between 35 and 50 years old with COVID-19, enrolled during active disease. The sample comprised peripheral blood. The gene calls are TRBV25-1 and TRBJ1-1; the match to TRBD1 covers 9 bases. The CDR3 is CASSRISGQGNTEAFF. The DNA of the CDR3 is TGTGCCAGCAGCCGAATTTCGGGACAGGGGAACACTGAAGCTTTCTTT.